The 17 T cell receptor beta chains presented below share a single source sample, sequenced in a study of blood T cell repertoires in COVID-19. Produced via immunoSEQ multiplex PCR; TCRdb's table is partial and in-frame only. The table lists 68,000 or so clones, 79% of them singletons. Sequencing input: peripheral blood. The receptors were sampled from a human donor in a cohort sampled during active COVID-19.

The J gene is TRBJ2-7, the V gene TRBV5-1; 7 positions match TRBD1. The V gene end was trimmed by 3 bases and the J gene end by 0 bases; junction bases not matched to a gene: 3. Looked up from germline, CDR1 is SGHRS and CDR2 is YFSETQ. This CDR3 has 14 residues. CDR3 in DNA: TGCGCCAGCAGCTGGGGGACAGCCTCCTACGAGCAGTACTTC. Amino acids: CASSWGTASYEQYF.

V usage is TRBV25-1 and J usage is TRBJ1-3, with 7 bases aligning to TRBD1. V was pared by 5 bases and J by 4 bases, with 5 bases of the junction left unmatched. Germline assignment: CDR1 MGHDK and CDR2 SYGVNS. The CDR3 extends over 14 amino acids. CDR3 amino acids: CASSLDRRGNTIYF. In nucleotides, the CDR3 is TGTGCCAGCAGTCTGGACAGGAGAGGAAACACCATATATTTT.

The V and J genes are TRBV7-2 and TRBJ1-2; tentatively, D is TRBD1 (5 bases). Per germline, CDR1 SGHTA and CDR2 FQGNSA. Trimming shortened V by 0 bases and J by 7 bases, and 15 bases separated the two germline ends. The CDR3 contains 15 residues. For the CDR3, the DNA is TGTGCCAGCAGCTTAGCGGGGATCCTCGGGGGTGGCTACACCTTC. It translates to CASSLAGILGGGYTF.

This chain joins TRBV7-3 and TRBJ2-7; tentative D call: TRBD1 (6 bases). V dropped 4 bases and J dropped 5 bases, with 18 bases sitting between them. Germline assignment: CDR1 SGHTA and CDR2 FQGTGA. The CDR3 covers 15 residues. CDR3 amino acids: CASSSQTGGRDEQYF. The CDR3 nucleotides are TGTGCCAGCAGCTCGCAGACAGGCGGAAGGGACGAGCAGTACTTC.

The chain recombines TRBV30 with TRBJ2-5, with 7 bases aligning to TRBD2. Trimming at V came to 1 base and at J to 5 bases, leaving 22 bases not matched to a gene. This CDR3 contains 19 residues. Germline lookup yields CDR1 GTSNPN and CDR2 SVGIG (reference sequence). CDR3 protein: CAWSDGYETLGGRGETQYF. CDR3 DNA: TGTGCCTGGAGTGATGGCTATGAAACTCTCGGCGGGAGAGGGGAGACCCAGTACTTC.

In its sample, this clone was seen a few times. V usage is TRBV29-1 and J usage is TRBJ1-4; D ambiguous. Germline V gene lookup returns CDR1 SQVTM and CDR2 ANQGSEA. The CDR3 covers 14 residues. The V end was cut by 6 bases, the J end by 7 bases, with 18 bases between. This CDR3 is CSVKIPGRGEKLFF. CDR3 DNA: TGCAGCGTCAAAATCCCCGGACGGGGTGAAAAACTGTTTTTT.

The chain carries TRBV6-6 and TRBJ2-7; maybe TRBD2 (5 bases). The CDR3 loop spans 13 amino acids. Deletions cut 0 bases from V and 7 bases from J, with 10 bases between. Per the germline V gene, CDR1 is MNHNY and CDR2 is SVGAGI (reference sequence). Here the CDR3 DNA reads TGTGCCAGCAGTTACTCGCCTCAGCGGGAGCAGTACTTC. It translates to CASSYSPQREQYF.

The chain has TRBV19 and TRBJ1-4; no clear D. Germline CDR1 and CDR2: LNHDA and SQIVND (reference sequence). V gave up 9 bases and J gave up 0 bases, with 11 bases separating them. This CDR3 is 14 amino acids long. CDR3 protein: CASRGPSTNEKLFF. CDR3 DNA: TGTGCCAGCCGCGGGCCATCAACTAATGAAAAACTGTTTTTT.

The chain employs TRBV6-5 and TRBJ1-1; TRBD1 matches at 12 bases. CDR1 is MNHEY and CDR2 is SVGAGI in the germline V gene. The CDR3 loop spans 15 amino acids. The CDR3: CASRGQGALNTEAFF. The CDR3 nucleotides are TGTGCTTCGCGGGGACAGGGGGCACTGAACACTGAAGCTTTCTTT.

The chain joins TRBV29-1 to TRBJ2-5; D may be TRBD1 (5 bases). CDR3 length: 13 amino acids. Germline CDR1 SQVTM, CDR2 ANQGSEA. Trimming removed 7 bases from V and 5 bases from J, with 17 bases in between. The CDR3 DNA sequence: TGCAGCGCCAAGGGGTCATCTGGGGAGACCCAGTACTTC. It translates to CSAKGSSGETQYF.

This sequence joins TRBV12-5 and TRBJ2-1, with D tentatively TRBD1 (6 bases). V shed 6 bases and J shed 7 bases, with 13 bases lying between them. This CDR3 spans 13 amino acids. From germline, CDR1 is LGHNT and CDR2 FRNRAP. The CDR3 DNA reads as TGTGCTAGTGGCCCCACAGGGAGTAATGAGCAGTTCTTC. Amino acid sequence: CASGPTGSNEQFF.

This clone was counted a few times. V and J are TRBV5-4 and TRBJ2-2, with TRBD2 matching over 12 bases. The CDR3 has 19 amino acids. The ends lost 0 bases at V and 3 bases at J; junction bases unmatched: 9. The V gene's germline CDR1 is SGHNT and CDR2 YYREEE (reference sequence). As DNA, the CDR3 is TGTGCCAGCAGCTTGGCCGGGCTAGCGGGAGGGCCGTACACCGGGGAGCTGTTTTTT. Encoded protein: CASSLAGLAGGPYTGELFF.

This chain joins TRBV11-2 and TRBJ1-3; tentative D call: TRBD1 (5 bases). V shed 5 bases and J shed 0 bases, with 20 bases lying between them. This CDR3 region has 18 residues. From germline, CDR1 is SGHAT and CDR2 FQNNGV. The CDR3 nucleotides read TGTGCCAGCAGCCTCCTTAAACAGGTTCGGTCCTCTGGAAACACCATATATTTT. Residues: CASSLLKQVRSSGNTIYF. The full variable domain, rest sourced from reference TRBV11-2 and TRBJ1-3, is EAGVAQSPRYKIIEKRQSVAFWCNPISGHATLYWYQQILGQGPKLLIQFQNNGVVDDSQLPKDRFSAERLKGVDSTLKIQPAKLEDSAVYLCASSLLKQVRSSGNTIYFGEGSWLTVV.

The rearrangement links TRBV24-1 to TRBJ1-5, with 7 bases that match TRBD1. V lost 3 bases to trimming and J lost 7 bases; unmatched junction nucleotides: 11. The germline CDR1 and CDR2 sequences are KGHDR and SFDVKD. The CDR3 is 16 amino acids. The CDR3 bases are TGTGCCACCAGTGATGAAAGAAACACAGGGGCCCAGCCCCAGCATTTT. Its protein product is CATSDERNTGAQPQHF.

This clone was counted a few times. This chain uses TRBV5-1 with TRBJ1-2; 9 bases line up with TRBD1. CDR3 length: 17 residues. The V and J ends lost 4 bases and 6 bases, in that order; junction bases with no gene match: 16. CDR1 is SGHRS and CDR2 is YFSETQ in the germline V gene. The CDR3 DNA follows: TGCGCCAGCAGCCATAAAAAGACAGGGGGTAATGAGGATGGCTACACCTTC. Its protein is CASSHKKTGGNEDGYTF.

This clone was detected once. This CDR3 is CASSPRGSNTEAFF. The DNA of the CDR3 is TGTGCCAGCAGCCCAAGGGGGAGTAACACTGAAGCTTTCTTT. The rearrangement joins TRBV6-5 to TRBJ1-1; possible D gene TRBD1, 6 bases. The germline gives CDR1 MNHEY, CDR2 SVGAGI. This CDR3 spans 14 amino acids. The ends were cut back, 6 bases at V and 2 bases at J, with 13 bases in the middle.

The chain is built from TRBV9 and TRBJ2-6; TRBD1 aligns across 7 bases. Germline-derived CDR1 and CDR2 are SGDLS and YYNGEE. Trimming took 3 bases from V and 2 from J; bases not matched to a gene: 5. CDR3 length equals 16 residues. The chain's CDR3 is CASSGTGEAGANVLTF. CDR3 DNA sequence: TGTGCCAGCAGCGGAACAGGGGAAGCTGGGGCCAACGTCCTGACTTTC.